The clone carrying this TCR beta chain was observed a handful of times. Its antigen is not identified. These data originate in a study of T cells after yellow fever vaccination. It was through 5'RACE template switching that TCR cDNA was made, with a universal primer site and UMIs added. MiXCR, applied by TCRdb to the 5' RACE reads, yields one record per CDR3 protein. Found here are 250,000 to 400,000 distinct CDR3 sequences, around 4.3% of them singletons; the top ten hold approximately 19%. Notes on the study in general: Contamination of FACS-sorted repertoires by abundant clonotypes from the bulk population could occur. The secondary response was weaker but peaked faster, day 5 versus 15.

This material consisted of PBMCs, taken 15 days after the yellow fever booster vaccination. The clonotype was recovered from a man aged 18 to 30 who received the YFV17D yellow fever vaccine.

The CDR3 nucleotides are TGCGCCAGCAGCTTGGGACAGCGGACGGGCGCTTTCTTT. Protein sequence: CASSLGQRTGAFF. The chain recombines TRBV5-1 with TRBJ1-1; a possible D gene is TRBD1 (5 bases). CDR1 is SGHRS and CDR2 is YFSETQ in the germline V gene. The CDR3 loop spans 13 amino acids. The ends were cut back, 0 bases at V and 11 bases at J, with 14 bases in the middle.